The following is a T cell receptor (beta chain) sequence with its context. Its antigen remains undetermined. Base qualities are not provided; no much larger clone lies one nucleotide away. The data derive from a study of shared clonotypes between healthy human individuals (dated by TCRdb to 2019 to 2021). Background on the whole study: The cohort included a few men and a couple of women between 18 and 49 years of age. Leukapheresis yielded between about 0.9 and 9 billion PBMCs per donor. To increase sequencing depth and limit assay-specific biases, TCR repertoire library preparation and sequencing were carried out by different laboratories using diverse techniques. The study deeply sequenced blood TCR repertoires of five healthy adults to estimate repertoire size and the extent of clonotype sharing between individuals. For each donor, CD4 naive and CD4 memory were each given three plates, CD8 naive was given two plates, and CD8 memory was given one plate. The investigation overall reported the following: Based on pairwise subsampling, the degree of clonotype sharing among donors was expected to be affected by sequencing depth. Sharing across a handful of donors was observed for around 5% of naive CD4, 3% to 4% of naive CD8, over 2% of memory CD4, and around 0.42% of memory CD8 clonotypes. Because the study included only a small number of donors, the genetic and exposure-history diversity represented was limited. Compared with non-shared clonotypes, clonotypes shared by all four sorted-subset donors had higher generation probabilities. Incomplete sequencing was indicated by rarefaction of sorted-subset datasets, despite the large sequencing depth. Naive subsets generally had larger estimated clonotype richness than memory subsets. Only blood was sampled, and tissue TCR repertoires likely differ from those in blood.

For the CD8 naive samples, CD45RO-negative cells were positively selected for CCR7, yielding a CD45RA+CCR7+ population from which TemRA cells were excluded. The donors were healthy, HIV-negative adults who had no recently reported acute infections or vaccinations. Every donor was a Caucasian adult living in Nashville, Tennessee, USA. After blood collection by leukapheresis, PBMCs were isolated using Ficoll-Histopaque density gradient centrifugation and then cryopreserved in the vapor phase of liquid nitrogen. Purity and quantity of every magnetically sorted T cell population were checked by analytical flow cytometry. Each sorted fraction had its genomic DNA isolated and then quantified by UV absorbance on a Nanodrop 2000c. Using the deep immunoSEQ assay, multiplex PCR amplified TCR CDR3 regions from genomic DNA. Extracted genomic DNA from each cell subset was distributed evenly across all wells of several immunoSEQ 96-well plates, and each plate was treated as a replicate. For sorted subsets, roughly 200 ng of genomic DNA, equivalent to 30,000 or so T cell genomes, went into each replicate PCR. Purified libraries were quantified with a Qubit 3.0 fluorometer, sized on a Bioanalyzer 2100, and re-quantified with the KAPA Library Quantification kit. Each immunoSEQ 96-well plate was sequenced on its own single-read 150-cycle Illumina NextSeq 550 flow cell. The paper's processing steps were these. Because the immunoSEQ output included only junctional sequences and no quality scores, the filtering could not be the same as the filtering used for full-length reads. Sequences were annotated with PyIR, a Python wrapper for IgBLAST v1.9, and V/J genes and CDR3 were assigned using IMGT germline references. Reads were removed for weak V/J assignments (E-value above 1e-6), missing CDR3, stop codons, out-of-frame junctions, or ambiguous translated residues. V3J clonotypes were defined as sequences sharing an identical inferred V gene, J gene, and CDR3 amino acid sequence. To compute the percentage overlap between repertoires, the number of shared unique clonotypes was divided by the size of the smaller repertoire. Richness of each repertoire was evaluated using RTK rarefaction, the Chao1 estimator, and Recon v2.1 estimates of unobserved clonotypes. OLGA was used to compute generation probabilities for all TCRbeta clonotypes that the gDNA method yielded from a handful of donors. Here the immuneACCESS table is served through TCRdb, limited to in-frame sequences with V and J called. Missing clones are a known gap in these copies; in checked studies unresolved V genes cover under half, and the rest lacks a known reason. V and J calls and clone size are those listed in that table; D and trimming were worked out from the DNA. The table for this sample lists over 2,000,000 clones; 85% to 95% of them were counted only once. The ten largest clones represent about 1.7% of the sample.

According to the germline V gene, CDR1 reads SGHVS and CDR2 reads FNYEAQ. Inclusive of the bounding cysteine and phenylalanine, the CDR3 is 12 residues long. Only the CDR3 portion is preserved as DNA: 36 bases, with reading frame beginning at the first base. Trimming at the junction amounts to 5 bases on V and 5 bases on J, and the germline ends lie 10 bases apart. This chain is built from TRBV7-6 and TRBJ2-7, with the D gene not clear enough to name. The sequencing input was naive CD8+ T cells from PBMCs. In light of the paper, this sample's cell subset or site label describes: CD45RA+CCR7+. The TCR originated in a man between 18 and 35 years old in good health. Some clones in this sample may be carry-over from other donors' samples. The CDR3 corresponds to CASSPQMNEQYF. The nucleotide sequence is TGTGCCAGCAGCCCGCAGATGAACGAGCAGTACTTC.